Shown below are 26 T cell receptor beta chains from a single sample sequenced in a study of blood T cells in healthy people across ages. Through a sample-barcoded 5' primer and a J-beta primer mix, a second PCR was run for 7 to 11 cycles. TCRdb re-called the 5' RACE reads through MiXCR, storing one row per CDR3 protein. The table includes about 1.1 million distinct CDR3 sequences, more than 30% detected once. The specimen sequenced was blood. The receptors here all came from a man younger than 35 in good health.

The chain carries TRBV12-3 or TRBV12-4 and TRBJ1-1, with D unclear. The CDR3 is made up of 14 amino acids. The ends were cut back, 5 bases at V and 7 bases at J, with 17 bases in the middle. The CDR3 DNA reads as TGTGCCAGCAGTGTGGATGGGCAGTCTAATGAAGCTTTCTTT. Translation gives CASSVDGQSNEAFF.

This clonotype showed up just a few times. The chain joins TRBV14 to TRBJ1-1; D unclear. The CDR3 runs to 12 residues. Germline values: CDR1 SGHDN, CDR2 FVKESK. The V gene lost 3 bases and the J gene lost 12 bases, with 14 bases spanning the gap. As DNA, the CDR3 is TGTGCCAGCAGCCACTTGAACTTGTTCACTTTCTTT. Its translation is CASSHLNLFTFF.

The chain joins TRBV4-3 to TRBJ1-1; D is unresolved. Trimming removed 4 bases at V and 2 bases at J, with 14 bases between. Germline-derived CDR1 and CDR2 are LGHNA and YSLEER. This CDR3 spans 15 amino acids. CDR3 protein: CASSLRTTANTEAFF. As DNA, the CDR3 is TGCGCCAGCAGCCTCCGGACCACAGCCAACACTGAAGCTTTCTTT.

The chain has TRBV10-3 and TRBJ1-1, with a weak D call TRBD1 (5 bases). The germline gives CDR1 ENHRY, CDR2 SYGVKD. V was pared by 10 bases and J by 0 bases, with 9 bases between. The CDR3 extends over 12 amino acids. CDR3: CATGTMNTEAFF. CDR3 DNA: TGTGCCACCGGGACTATGAACACTGAAGCTTTCTTT.

J is TRBJ2-7 and V is TRBV27; no definite D call. This CDR3 has 15 amino acids. The V end lost 7 bases, the J end lost 1 base, and 17 bases lay between the germline ends. CDR1 and CDR2 (germline): MNHEY, SMNVEV (reference sequence). DNA of the CDR3: TGTGCCAGCACGCAACCTAGTCCTGATTCCTACGAGCAGTACTTC. This translates into CASTQPSPDSYEQYF.

The V gene is TRBV4-1, the J gene TRBJ1-2; D not resolved. Germline V CDR1 and CDR2: MGHRA, YSYEKL. V lost 0 bases, J lost 4 bases, and 12 bases lay in between. The length of the CDR3 is 15 residues. CDR3 nucleotides: TGCGCCAGCAGCCAAGAACCTAGGTCCGGCTATGGCTACACCTTC. Protein sequence: CASSQEPRSGYGYTF.

This clonotype has a count of ten or more. V is TRBV29-1 and J is TRBJ2-1; D is ambiguous. The V end lost 6 bases, the J end lost 4 bases, and 19 bases lay between the germline ends. The CDR3 is 15 amino acids. In germline, CDR1 is SQVTM, CDR2 ANQGSEA. CDR3 sequence reads: CSVGLTTSLYNEQFF. The CDR3 DNA reads TGCAGCGTGGGCTTAACGACCAGTCTTTACAATGAGCAGTTCTTC.

J is TRBJ2-3 and V is TRBV10-3; 12 bases agree with TRBD2. Per the germline V gene, CDR1 is ENHRY and CDR2 is SYGVKD. V was clipped by 6 bases and J by 2 bases; unmatched bases: 12. The CDR3 spans 18 residues. CDR3 in amino acids: CAIRPRLAGEFPTDTQYF. In nucleotides, the CDR3 is TGTGCCATCAGACCCAGACTAGCGGGGGAATTCCCCACAGATACGCAGTATTTT.

With respect to this clonotype: Its ends do not fully match the called genes, so a read error is possible. This sequence joins TRBV11-2 and TRBJ2-5; 11 nucleotides align to TRBD2. The J call could be wrong; TRBJ2-7 is a better fit for the DNA end. The CDR3 totals 16 residues. From germline, CDR1 is SGHAT and CDR2 FQNNGV. The CDR3, as DNA: TGTACCAGCAGCCTAGCGGGGGGCGCCGACTCCTACGAGCAGTACTTC. Encoded protein: CTSSLAGGADSYEQYF.

The chain combines TRBV14 with TRBJ1-2; TRBD1 might be the D (6 bases). The V gene's germline CDR1 is SGHDN and CDR2 FVKESK. This CDR3 region has 15 residues. V dropped 3 bases and J dropped 2 bases, with 13 bases sitting between them. The CDR3 nucleotides read TGTGCCAGCAGCCAGGCGGGGGCCGGGAACTATGGCTACACCTTC. Its translation: CASSQAGAGNYGYTF.

The table lists this clonotype with a few counts. The rearrangement uses TRBV6-5 and TRBJ1-2, with TRBD1 matching 8 bases. With 5 bases clipped from V and 8 bases from J, the junction kept 4 bases outside the gene matches. CDR1 is MNHEY, CDR2 SVGAGI, per germline. The CDR3 spans 12 residues. The CDR3 DNA follows: TGTGCCAGCAGTGACAGGGGTAAAGGCTACACCTTC. Encoded protein: CASSDRGKGYTF.

The genes are TRBV3-1 and TRBJ2-5; D might be TRBD1 or TRBD2, each matching 7 bases. The V gene's germline CDR1 is LGHDT and CDR2 YNNKEL (reference sequence). V gave up 4 bases and J gave up 11 bases, with 23 bases separating them. The CDR3 totals 15 residues. The CDR3 here is CASSPWEGTVNEQYF. In nucleotides, the CDR3 is TGTGCCAGCAGCCCGTGGGAGGGGACAGTCAATGAGCAGTACTTC.

This clonotype was observed a single time. V and J are TRBV29-1 and TRBJ2-5; 9 nucleotides agree with TRBD2. Germline CDR1 and CDR2: SQVTM and ANQGSEA. This CDR3 comprises 15 residues. Trimming took 7 bases from V and 1 from J; bases not matched to a gene: 10. Here the CDR3 reads CSADGLAGIQETQYF. The CDR3 DNA sequence: TGCAGCGCTGATGGTCTAGCGGGGATCCAAGAGACCCAGTACTTC.

The chain is built from TRBV4-1 and TRBJ2-7; possible D gene TRBD1, 7 bases. Germline V gene sequence: CDR1 MGHRA, CDR2 YSYEKL. CDR3 length: 16 amino acids. V lost 0 bases and J lost 2, with 14 bases in between. Here the CDR3 reads CASSQDFRGEPYEQYF. CDR3 nucleotide sequence: TGCGCCAGCAGCCAAGATTTCAGGGGGGAACCCTACGAGCAGTACTTC.

This clonotype was recorded a few times. V is TRBV12-3 or TRBV12-4 and J is TRBJ2-1; the D gene could be TRBD1 or TRBD2 (5 bases each). This CDR3 has 12 amino acids. The germline V and J ends were trimmed by 6 bases and 12 bases, with 15 bases remaining between them. CDR3 amino acids: CASRYPGTGQFF. The CDR3 DNA sequence: TGTGCCAGCAGGTATCCCGGGACCGGGCAGTTCTTC.

In this sample, this clonotype turned up a few times. This rearrangement joins TRBV6-6 to TRBJ1-2; D may be TRBD1 (6 bases). The CDR3 loop spans 14 amino acids. Deletions cut 2 bases from V and 8 bases from J, with 15 bases between. Germline assignment: CDR1 MNHNY and CDR2 SVGAGI (reference sequence). The CDR3 loop is CASSYGPGDEGYTF. The CDR3 nucleotides read TGTGCCAGCAGTTACGGCCCAGGGGATGAAGGCTACACCTTC.

The chain links TRBV20-1 to TRBJ2-3, with TRBD2 matching over 8 bases. Germline values: CDR1 DFQATT, CDR2 SNEGSKA (reference sequence). The CDR3 consists of 16 residues. Trimming at V came to 3 bases and at J to 2 bases, leaving 10 bases not matched to a gene. The DNA of the CDR3 is TGCAGTGCTAGTAGCGTAGCGGGGACCCTCACAGATACGCAGTATTTT. It codes for CSASSVAGTLTDTQYF.

The table lists this clonotype with a few counts. The chain employs TRBV29-1 and TRBJ2-5; D could derive from TRBD1 or TRBD2 (5 bases each). The CDR3 extends over 13 amino acids. V was pared by 3 bases and J by 5 bases, with 13 bases between. Germline values: CDR1 SQVTM, CDR2 ANQGSEA. Here the CDR3 reads CSVDEGPRETQYF. The CDR3 coding sequence is TGCAGCGTTGATGAGGGACCCCGGGAGACCCAGTACTTC.

This clonotype showed up just a few times. This chain uses TRBV5-1 with TRBJ2-3; 8 bases fit TRBD1. The CDR3 is 16 amino acids. V shed 3 bases and J 1 base; nucleotides not matched to a gene: 7. CDR1 and CDR2 from the germline V gene are SGHRS and YFSETQ. The CDR3 bases are TGCGCCAGCAGCTACCTTACGACAGGGGGCACAGATACGCAGTATTTT. Translation: CASSYLTTGGTDTQYF. Full variable domain (rest looked up from reference TRBV5-1 and TRBJ2-3): KAGVTQTPRYLIKTRGQQVTLSCSPISGHRSVSWYQQTPGQGLQFLFEYFSETQRNKGNFPGRFSGRQFSNSRSEMNVSTLELGDSALYLCASSYLTTGGTDTQYFGPGTRLTVL.

This clonotype has more than one count but fewer than ten. J is TRBJ2-3 and V is TRBV28; a weak D match, TRBD2 (6 bases). The V gene lost 2 bases and the J gene lost 6 bases, with 15 bases spanning the gap. This CDR3 region has 15 residues. CDR1 is MDHEN, CDR2 SYDVKM, per germline. CDR3 sequence: CASSLLRRGGDTQYF. The CDR3 coding sequence is TGTGCCAGCAGTTTACTGAGGCGTGGGGGGGATACGCAGTATTTT.

The rearrangement links TRBV7-2 to TRBJ2-7, with 9 bases matching TRBD2. Trimming cost V 5 bases and J 6 bases; bases outside gene matches: 8. Germline CDR1 and CDR2: SGHTA and FQGNSA. This CDR3 contains 14 residues. DNA for the CDR3: TGTGCCAGCAGCCCGGTGGGGACTAGCCGCGAGCAGTACTTC. The encoded protein is CASSPVGTSREQYF.

This clonotype was detected only a few times. This chain joins TRBV6-5 and TRBJ2-7; no clear D gene. The DNA end favors TRBJ2-5, so the J call may be wrong. CDR1 and CDR2 (germline): MNHEY, SVGAGI. CDR3 length: 14 residues. The CDR3 DNA sequence: TGTGCCAGCAGTTATTCGGCCGGAAAGGAGACCCAGTACTTC. Amino acids: CASSYSAGKETQYF.

This clonotype was picked up a small number of times. The chain joins TRBV4-1 to TRBJ2-6, with D possibly matching TRBD1 (5 bases). Trimming took off 1 base at V and 3 bases at J, with 10 bases between the two ends. There are 16 residues in the CDR3. The germline CDR1 and CDR2 sequences are MGHRA and YSYEKL. The CDR3 region is CASSQGRQSGANVLTF. CDR3 DNA: TGCGCCAGCAGCCAAGGTAGACAGAGTGGGGCCAACGTCCTGACTTTC.

This clonotype was seen ten or more times. One junction end does not reproduce the germline sequence, and a read error may be involved. This sequence joins TRBV12-3 or TRBV12-4 and TRBJ1-5; D possibly corresponds to TRBD1 (5 bases). CDR3 length: 14 amino acids. In DNA, the CDR3 is TGTGCCAGCAGCTTAGGGACTGACAATCAGCCCCAGCATTTT. Its protein product is CASSLGTDNQPQHF.

This chain joins TRBV20-1 and TRBJ2-3; 9 bases map to TRBD2. From germline, CDR1 is DFQATT and CDR2 SNEGSKA (reference sequence). Trimming removed 1 base from V and 4 bases from J; junction bases left unmatched: 6. This CDR3 comprises 15 residues. The chain's CDR3 is CSARVGSGGADTQYF. The CDR3 DNA is TGCAGTGCTAGAGTGGGTAGCGGGGGAGCAGATACGCAGTATTTT.

Worth noting for this clonotype: Possible read error: a much larger clone is one base away. The gene calls are TRBV5-1 and TRBJ2-3; weak D call: TRBD1 (6 bases). CDR3 length equals 14 residues. CDR1 is SGHRS and CDR2 is YFSETQ in the germline V gene. CDR3 region: CAGSLEQGINTQYF. Here the CDR3 DNA reads TGCGCCGGCAGCTTGGAACAGGGCATAAATACGCAGTATTTT.